This T cell receptor beta chain comes out of a study of T cell responses to AZD1222 COVID-19 vaccine. Study-wide results and limits: The study found vaccine-associated CD4 TCRs spanning spike, dominant at 160-218 and 743-854.

Trimming left V 7 bases short and J 6 bases short, with 19 bases between. Per the germline V gene, CDR1 is SGHTA and CDR2 is FQGNSA. The CDR3 is 15 amino acids. As to this clone: The antigen remains unidentified.

Method: immunoSEQ multiplex PCR; TCRdb's copy keeps in-frame clones and lacks some. The sample has roughly 160,000 clones; roughly nine tenths are singletons. The source of this sequence is an adult who received the AZD1222 COVID-19 vaccine. The sample consisted of peripheral blood, taken 28 days after the second AZD1222 dose. This chain uses TRBV7-2 with TRBJ2-1, with D perhaps matching TRBD2 (6 bases). CDR3: CASNPYRGVSNEQFF. In nucleotides, the CDR3 is TGTGCCAGCAACCCATATCGCGGGGTTAGCAATGAGCAGTTCTTC.